Each of the 18 T cell receptor beta chains below was sequenced from the same sample in a study of cytotoxic CD8 clonotypes in ibrutinib-treated CLL. Some clones are missing from TCRdb's copy, which holds only in-frame ones; the method was immunoSEQ multiplex PCR. The profile covers fewer than 400,000 clones, with 67% appearing a single time and around 6.3% taken by the ten largest. Sequenced here: PBMCs, sampled after 36 months of ibrutinib treatment. All receptors derive from a human donor with chronic lymphocytic leukemia.

This clone was observed once. The chain is built from TRBV2 and TRBJ2-1; TRBD1 aligns across 10 bases. The CDR3 totals 15 residues. The J segment lost 4 bases and the V segment lost 3 bases, leaving 3 bases of the junction unmatched. The germline CDR1 and CDR2 sequences are SNHLY and FYNNEI. CDR3 in amino acids: CASSEDRGDYNEQFF. For the CDR3, the DNA is TGTGCCAGCAGTGAGGACAGGGGGGATTACAATGAGCAGTTCTTC.

The V gene is TRBV6-6, the J gene TRBJ2-7; 9 bases align to TRBD2. V dropped 2 bases and J dropped 3; count of bases not matched to a gene: 2. CDR1 is MNHNY, CDR2 SVGAGI, per germline (reference sequence). The CDR3 length is 14 residues. The chain's CDR3 is CASSYGREGYEQYF. The CDR3 coding sequence is TGTGCCAGCAGTTACGGGCGGGAGGGCTACGAGCAGTACTTC.

The J gene is TRBJ1-2, the V gene TRBV2; 9 bases agree with TRBD1. CDR3 size: 15 residues. The germline gives CDR1 SNHLY, CDR2 FYNNEI. Germline trimming cut 3 bases from V and 5 bases from J; bases unmatched to any gene: 7. Here the CDR3 reads CASSEPGTGRYGYTF. The CDR3, as DNA: TGTGCCAGCAGTGAGCCAGGGACAGGGAGATATGGCTACACCTTC.

The chain carries TRBV2 and TRBJ2-7; 9 nucleotides agree with TRBD1. The germline V gene has CDR1 SNHLY and CDR2 FYNNEI. The CDR3 runs 14 residues. Unmatched junction bases numbered 8, after V lost 5 bases and J lost 6 bases. CDR3 DNA: TGTGCCAGCAGTATCCGGGACAGGGTGCCCGAGCAGTACTTC. It codes for CASSIRDRVPEQYF.

In its sample, this clone was seen a few times. The CDR3 spells CASTLTGSNNSPLHF. Written as DNA, the CDR3 is TGTGCCAGCACCCTGACCGGGAGTAATAATTCACCCCTCCACTTT. The V call is TRBV27, the J call TRBJ1-6; D is unresolved. Trimming removed 7 bases at V and 5 bases at J, with 15 bases between. This CDR3 spans 15 amino acids. Germline assignment: CDR1 MNHEY and CDR2 SMNVEV (reference sequence).

The V gene is TRBV5-6, the J gene TRBJ1-6; no clear D gene. CDR1 is SGHDT, CDR2 YYEEEE, per germline. Trimming pared 4 bases from V and 0 bases from J, leaving 5 bases between. This CDR3 is 14 amino acids long. The CDR3 bases are TGTGCCAGCAGCCCGGACTCCTATAATTCACCCCTCCACTTT. Protein sequence: CASSPDSYNSPLHF.

This clone came up a few times. The chain uses TRBV2 and TRBJ1-1, with D possibly matching TRBD1 (6 bases). The length of the CDR3 is 12 residues. Germline V lookup: CDR1 SNHLY, CDR2 FYNNEI. The ends were cut back, 7 bases at V and 10 bases at J, with 16 bases in the middle. CDR3 loop: CASTLGAEGAFF. The CDR3 nucleotides read TGTGCCAGCACCCTGGGGGCAGAAGGAGCTTTCTTT.

The rearrangement links TRBV5-1 to TRBJ1-4; the D is unclear. V lost 0 bases and J 0 bases, leaving 6 bases between the germline ends. Germline CDR1 SGHRS, CDR2 YFSETQ. CDR3 size: 15 residues. CDR3 DNA sequence: TGCGCCAGCAGCTTGGGGGCTTCAACTAATGAAAAACTGTTTTTT. Amino acid sequence: CASSLGASTNEKLFF.

The rearrangement joins TRBV9 to TRBJ1-1; unclear D gene. The V end was cut by 7 bases, the J end by 3 bases, with 7 bases between. CDR3 length equals 11 residues. Germline CDR1 reads SGDLS; CDR2 reads YYNGEE. CDR3 residues: CASARDTEAFF. CDR3 sequence (DNA): TGTGCCAGCGCCAGAGACACTGAAGCTTTCTTT.

The rearrangement links TRBV9 to TRBJ1-6; 7 bases fit TRBD1. Trimming at V came to 7 bases and at J to 6 bases, leaving 4 bases not matched to a gene. CDR1 and CDR2 (germline): SGDLS, YYNGEE. The CDR3 has 13 residues. The chain's CDR3 is CASPGQVNSPLHF. CDR3 sequence (DNA): TGTGCCAGCCCCGGACAGGTTAATTCACCCCTCCACTTT.

V usage is TRBV19 and J usage is TRBJ2-7; perhaps D is TRBD1 or TRBD2 (5 bases each). The CDR3 extends over 16 amino acids. V lost 3 bases, J lost 4 bases, and 19 bases lay in between. Germline V gives CDR1 LNHDA, CDR2 SQIVND (reference sequence). CDR3 loop: CASSIRGTPGKYEQYF. CDR3 DNA: TGTGCCAGTAGTATTCGGGGTACGCCAGGGAAATACGAGCAGTACTTC.

This chain connects TRBV5-1 to TRBJ2-7, with D perhaps TRBD1 (6 bases). V shed 0 bases and J shed 0 bases, with 10 bases lying between them. CDR3 length equals 15 residues. CDR1 and CDR2 from the germline V gene are SGHRS and YFSETQ. The CDR3 DNA follows: TGCGCCAGCAGCTTGGTGAGGGGGTCCTCCTACGAGCAGTACTTC. Protein product: CASSLVRGSSYEQYF.

The chain uses TRBV10-3 and TRBJ2-1; 7 nucleotides match TRBD1. Germline V lookup: CDR1 ENHRY, CDR2 SYGVKD. The CDR3 contains 14 residues. J was trimmed by 0 bases and V by 6 bases; bases with no gene match: 2. CDR3 sequence: CAIRGTDSYNEQFF. The CDR3 nucleotides read TGTGCCATCAGGGGGACAGACTCCTACAATGAGCAGTTCTTC.

The chain recombines TRBV29-1 with TRBJ2-3; D uncertain. This CDR3 has 13 amino acids. V shed 4 bases and J shed 2 bases, with 10 bases lying between them. CDR1 is SQVTM, CDR2 ANQGSEA, per germline. DNA of the CDR3: TGCAGCGTTGGAAGTCAGTTCACAGATACGCAGTATTTT. This encodes CSVGSQFTDTQYF.

This sequence joins TRBV18 and TRBJ2-3; 9 bases line up with TRBD2. V trimming: 3 bases; J trimming: 6 bases; junction bases outside the gene matches: 16. The V gene's germline CDR1 is KGHSH and CDR2 LQKENI. This CDR3 is 18 amino acids long. In DNA form, the CDR3 reads TGTGCCAGCTCACCCACAGTACTTGCGGGAGGGGTGACGGATACGCAGTATTTT. Encoded protein: CASSPTVLAGGVTDTQYF.

This chain uses TRBV29-1 with TRBJ2-3, with 7 bases aligning to TRBD2. Germline CDR1 reads SQVTM; CDR2 reads ANQGSEA. This CDR3 region has 14 residues. Trimming at V came to 6 bases and at J to 2 bases, leaving 8 bases not matched to a gene. The DNA for the CDR3 is TGCAGCGTAGAAAGCGGGACCTTCACAGATACGCAGTATTTT. It codes for CSVESGTFTDTQYF.

This clone was seen only a few times. V and J are TRBV29-1 and TRBJ1-1; unclear D gene. The CDR3 is 10 residues long. The germline gives CDR1 SQVTM, CDR2 ANQGSEA. V shed 4 bases and J shed 7 bases, with 7 bases lying between them. For the CDR3, the DNA is TGCAGCGTTGGTATAAGTGAAGCTTTCTTT. Translating gives CSVGISEAFF.

There are a few counts of this clone. V is TRBV7-8 and J is TRBJ2-7; D ambiguous. The CDR3 length is 14 residues. Per germline, CDR1 SGHVS and CDR2 FQNEAQ. V lost 5 bases to trimming and J lost 2 bases, with 13 bases between them. The chain's CDR3 is CASSTPTGTYEQYF. In nucleotides, the CDR3 is TGTGCCAGCAGCACCCCGACTGGAACCTACGAGCAGTACTTC.